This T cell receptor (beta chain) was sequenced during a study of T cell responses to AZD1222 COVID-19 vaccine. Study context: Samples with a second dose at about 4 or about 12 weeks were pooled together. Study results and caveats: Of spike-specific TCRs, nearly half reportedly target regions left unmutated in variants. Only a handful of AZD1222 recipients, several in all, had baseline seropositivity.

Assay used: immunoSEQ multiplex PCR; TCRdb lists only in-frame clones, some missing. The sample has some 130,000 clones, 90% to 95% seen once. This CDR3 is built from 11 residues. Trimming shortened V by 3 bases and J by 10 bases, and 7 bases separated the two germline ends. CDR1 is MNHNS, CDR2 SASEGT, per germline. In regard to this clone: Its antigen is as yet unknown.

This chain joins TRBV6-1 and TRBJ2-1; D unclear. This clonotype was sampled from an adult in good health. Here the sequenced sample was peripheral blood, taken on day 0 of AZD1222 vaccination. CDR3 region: CASSEGWEQFF. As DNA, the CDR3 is TGTGCCAGCAGTGAGGGTTGGGAGCAGTTCTTC.